This TCR beta chain was captured in a study of response to subunit inactivated influenza vaccine. MiXCR was run by TCRdb on the RT-PCR reads, yielding one entry per CDR3 protein. The sample shows about 570,000 distinct CDR3 sequences, roughly 10% of them seen only once. This clonotype came up a few times. The same specimen was also included in a second study, on T cells expressing NK-cell markers. From that second work: For TCR beta, cDNA was produced by 5'RACE template switching with UMIs.

The receptor's source is a man in his fifties who received an inactivated influenza vaccine. Specimen: PBMCs from blood, collected on the day of vaccination.

Here the CDR3 reads CASSRQGGFQETQYF. Here the CDR3 DNA reads TGTGCCAGCAGCCGTCAGGGGGGATTCCAAGAGACCCAGTACTTC. V and J are TRBV7-2 and TRBJ2-5, with a weak D call TRBD1 (7 bases). Germline loops: CDR1 SGHTA, CDR2 FQGNSA. The CDR3 totals 15 residues. V was pared by 5 bases and J by 1 base, with 14 bases between.